These T cell receptor beta chains were read from a single sample in a study of shared clonotypes between healthy human individuals. Sequencing was performed with immunoSEQ multiplex PCR; in TCRdb, only in-frame clones are kept and a portion is missing. The data hold about 1.9 million clones, with roughly 95% observed a single time. The material sequenced was naive CD8+ T cells from PBMCs. Every receptor here comes from a man between 18 and 29 years old in good health. Some clones in this sample may be carry-over from other donors' samples. The conserved cysteine and the conserved F or W are not part of the CDR3 here. The order of the fields is clone size, J gene, V gene, CDR3 protein. Where a row states a size, it is once, few, many or the class of an expanded clone; other rows omit it.

. TRBJ2-7 TRBV27 ASGPVVVAGTYEQY
. TRBJ1-4 TRBV19 ASSIRYEKLF
. TRBJ2-5 TRBV4-3 ASSPGTGHQETQY
. TRBJ2-1 TRBV11-2 ASSPPLAGGYNEQF
. TRBJ2-7 TRBV4-1 ASSPAWGSSYEQY
once TRBJ2-7 TRBV11-2 ASSSRDPSQSDEQY
. TRBJ1-1 TRBV6-1 ASPFLGEAF
. TRBJ2-2 TRBV5-1 ASSLGAGTGELF
. TRBJ1-2 TRBV10-2 ASSGTGMAYGYT
. TRBJ2-2 TRBV28 ASSLAGGTGELF
. TRBJ2-1 TRBV9 ASSVGRRSSSYNEQF
once TRBJ2-7 TRBV6-1 ASNGPPYEQY
few TRBJ1-2 TRBV14 ASSQEGWPANYGYT
. TRBJ2-1 TRBV9 ASSVGPSSNEQF
once . TRBV29-1 SAYGDLPPGEQY
. TRBJ2-2 TRBV25-1 ASRGGAWSNTGELF
. TRBJ2-7 TRBV7-9 ASSAKRSVGKDEQY
. TRBJ2-2 TRBV28 ASSQGEAGELF
. TRBJ1-1 TRBV9 ASSVGQEAF
. TRBJ2-5 TRBV15 ATSDARGLTETQY
. TRBJ1-2 TRBV30 AWEGATNYGYT
. TRBJ2-3 TRBV9 ASSGRTSGRDTDTQY
. TRBJ1-5 TRBV6-1 ASSATGVNQPQH
. . TRBV7-9 ASSLVGGSYEQY
once TRBJ2-5 TRBV18 ASSPPFLAGPSQETQY
few TRBJ1-2 TRBV2 ASSDGTGYT
. TRBJ2-2 TRBV27 ASSPTGPTYYWELF
. TRBJ1-1 TRBV19 ASSPGTGDTEAF
. TRBJ2-7 TRBV6-1 ASSEGSYYEQY
. TRBJ2-2 TRBV7-3 ASSPREGPRGTGELF
. TRBJ2-1 TRBV27 ASSFLGQGGYNEQF
. TRBJ2-3 TRBV7-9 ASSPPAGRRTDTQY
. TRBJ1-1 TRBV11-2 ASGRGTEAF
few TRBJ1-1 TRBV10-2 ASSEPGRGPEAF
. TRBJ2-7 TRBV6-1 ASTRFHYEQY
. TRBJ2-1 TRBV6-1 ASISAGARPV
. TRBJ2-3 TRBV4-2 ASSLDRGGTDTQY
once TRBJ2-1 TRBV6-1 ASVDRGFYNEQF
. TRBJ1-1 TRBV21-1 ASSARQGGAEAF
once TRBJ2-7 TRBV30 AWRDSDHYEQY
. TRBJ2-3 TRBV25-1 ASSEWGQNTDTQY
. TRBJ2-7 TRBV2 AGSGLALYEQY
. TRBJ2-6 TRBV14 ASSLYPSGANVLT
once TRBJ1-4 TRBV7-9 ASSPHPEKLF
. TRBJ1-4 TRBV9 ASSAGGQGAPELF
. TRBJ2-1 TRBV29-1 SVDVARGANEQF
. TRBJ2-2 TRBV27 ASSHWGAGTGELF
. TRBJ1-5 TRBV19 ASRDSSVAIQPQH
. TRBJ2-1 TRBV9 ASSVHRGGDEQF
. TRBJ2-1 TRBV10-1 ASAAGGNEQF
. TRBJ2-3 TRBV27 ASSPPSGWDTQY
. TRBJ1-1 TRBV27 ASSLSGRDTEAF
. TRBJ1-4 TRBV5-8 ASTLPRINEKLF
once TRBJ1-1 TRBV28 ASSLTGGDTEAF